These T cell receptor beta chains were read from a single sample in a study of blood T cell repertoires in COVID-19. Sequenced by immunoSEQ multiplex PCR; TCRdb stores in-frame clones only, minus some. In the table there are almost 70,000 clones, roughly nine tenths of which are singletons. What was sequenced was peripheral blood. Source of these receptors: a woman between 50 and 59 years old with active COVID-19. The CDR3 runs from the conserved cysteine through the conserved F or W. D genes are given only for firm matches. Not every row has a clone size; where given, it reads once, few, many or a size class.

v_gene,d_gene,j_gene,abundance,CDR3nt,CDR3aa
TRBV7-2,.,TRBJ2-3,.,TGTGCCAGCAGCTTAAGGGAGAAGAGCACAGATACGCAGTATTTT,CASSLREKSTDTQYF
TRBV19,TRBD2,TRBJ2-2,.,TGTGCCAGTAGTTCCGGACTAGCGGGAGTGGGGGAGCTGTTTTTT,CASSSGLAGVGELFF
TRBV20-1,TRBD1,TRBJ2-2,.,TGCAGTGCTAGTGGGGACAGGGGAAGAGGGCGGACCGGGGAGCTGTTTTTT,CSASGDRGRGRTGELFF
TRBV3-1/TRBV3-2,.,TRBJ1-3,few,TGTGCCAGCAGCCAGGGCCCCGTCTCTGGAAACACCATATATTTT,CASSQGPVSGNTIYF
TRBV27,.,TRBJ1-2,.,TGTGCCAGCAGTTCGGGACTGCATGTCTATGGCTACACCTTC,CASSSGLHVYGYTF
TRBV7-3,TRBD2,TRBJ2-2,.,TGTGCCAGCAGCCCCGGTTTAGCGGGAGGGCCCTATCCCGGGGAGCTGTTTTTT,CASSPGLAGGPYPGELFF
TRBV19,TRBD2,TRBJ2-7,.,TGTGCCAGTAGTTTAGGCAGCGGGAGATCACCCTACGAGCAGTACTTC,CASSLGSGRSPYEQYF
TRBV7-3,TRBD1,TRBJ1-1,once,TGTGCCAGCAGCCCGGGGACAGGGTCCACTGAAGCTTTCTTT,CASSPGTGSTEAFF
TRBV4-1,.,TRBJ1-5,.,TGCGCCCGCACCCGACTCCTCGAGGGGCCCCAGCATTTT,CARTRLLEGPQHF
TRBV9,.,TRBJ1-1,.,TGTGCCAGCAGCCACACAGGGACGGGGACTGAAGCTTTCTTT,CASSHTGTGTEAFF
TRBV5-1,.,TRBJ2-5,.,TGCGCCAGCAGCTTGGTGGGTCAGCCAGGTATAGAGACCCAGTACTTC,CASSLVGQPGIETQYF
TRBV2,.,TRBJ2-3,.,TGTGCCAGCAGTCTGCTAGGGCTAGCCACAACTGATACGCAGTATTTT,CASSLLGLATTDTQYF
TRBV2,TRBD1,TRBJ2-7,once,TGTGCCAGCAGACCGGGACAGGGGATCTACGAGCAGTACTTC,CASRPGQGIYEQYF
TRBV2,.,TRBJ2-3,.,TGTGCCAGCAGTGAAGCCTCTAGTATTAGTACGCAGTATTTT,CASSEASSISTQYF